Below, 26 T cell receptor beta chains from the same sample are listed, as sequenced in a study of blood T cells in healthy people across ages. Next came a second PCR, run for about 7 to 12 cycles, which used a sample-barcoded 5' primer along with a J-beta primer mix. TCRdb reprocessed the 5' RACE reads with MiXCR, giving one entry per CDR3 protein. This table has 750,000 or so distinct CDR3 sequences, around 25% appearing once. The same specimen was also included in a second study, on T cells of mothers and their children.

Sequencing input: blood. All receptors derive from a boy younger than 18 in good health.

This chain joins TRBV9 and TRBJ1-2; no reliable D call. The CDR3 totals 14 residues. From germline, CDR1 is SGDLS and CDR2 YYNGEE. The V end was cut by 2 bases, the J end by 4 bases, with 12 bases between. This CDR3 reads CASSVTGGAYGYTF. CDR3 sequence (DNA): TGTGCCAGCAGCGTCACTGGCGGCGCCTATGGCTACACCTTC.

The V and J genes are TRBV11-2 and TRBJ1-6; no clear D. Trimming pared 0 bases from V and 6 bases from J, leaving 6 bases between. CDR1 and CDR2 from the germline V gene are SGHAT and FQNNGV. The CDR3 spans 14 residues. The CDR3 coding sequence is TGTGCCAGCAGCTTAGACGGATCTAATTCACCCCTCCACTTT. Protein product: CASSLDGSNSPLHF.

The chain carries TRBV5-1 and TRBJ1-4, with 7 bases identical to TRBD1. J lost 4 bases, V lost 5 bases, and 8 bases had no gene match. The CDR3 contains 15 residues. CDR1 SGHRS and CDR2 YFSETQ come from the germline V gene. CDR3: CASRSGTEFNEKLFF. CDR3 bases: TGCGCCAGCAGATCCGGGACAGAGTTTAATGAAAAACTGTTTTTT.

This clonotype showed up just a few times. The chain carries TRBV7-2 and TRBJ2-5, with D possibly matching TRBD2 (5 bases). V dropped 2 bases and J dropped 11 bases, with 15 bases sitting between them. CDR3 size: 13 residues. Germline-derived CDR1 and CDR2 are SGHTA and FQGNSA. The CDR3 protein is CASSLKEEAPQYF. DNA of the CDR3: TGTGCCAGCAGCTTAAAAGAGGAGGCCCCGCAGTACTTC.

The chain has TRBV5-5 and TRBJ2-7, with 9 bases lining up with TRBD2. The DNA end favors TRBJ2-5, so the J call may be wrong. This CDR3 region has 15 residues. Germline V gene sequence: CDR1 SGHKS, CDR2 YYEKEE (reference sequence). The chain's CDR3 is CASSLSASGEETQYF. The DNA of the CDR3 is TGTGCCAGCAGCTTGTCGGCTAGCGGGGAAGAGACCCAGTACTTC.

As DNA, the CDR3 is TGTGCCAGCAGCTTATCCGGGACAGGGGGCCAAAACATTCAGTACTTC. It codes for CASSLSGTGGQNIQYF. This rearrangement joins TRBV7-2 to TRBJ2-4; 12 nucleotides match TRBD1. Germline V CDR1 and CDR2: SGHTA, FQGNSA. The CDR3 has 16 residues. The junction had 4 bases not matched to a gene; V was cut back by 2 bases and J by 5 bases.

The V and J genes are TRBV29-1 and TRBJ1-2; D unresolved. CDR1 and CDR2 from the germline V gene are SQVTM and ANQGSEA. V shed 2 bases and J shed 5 bases, with 9 bases lying between them. This CDR3 is 12 amino acids long. CDR3 DNA sequence: TGCAGCGTTGAAAGCTTGGCTTATGGCTACACCTTC. It encodes CSVESLAYGYTF.

The chain joins TRBV24-1 to TRBJ2-7; D is ambiguous. This CDR3 is built from 13 residues. Germline V CDR1 and CDR2: KGHDR, SFDVKD. Between the trimmed V and J ends, which lost 4 bases and 6 bases, there was a span of 12 bases. The CDR3 nucleotides are TGTGCCACCAGTGACGTAGAGTCGGGCGAGCAGTACTTC. As protein: CATSDVESGEQYF.

The chain combines TRBV4-1 with TRBJ1-6; perhaps TRBD1 as D (5 bases). CDR1 is MGHRA, CDR2 YSYEKL, per germline. Trimming pared 4 bases from V and 9 bases from J, leaving 16 bases between. The CDR3 extends over 15 amino acids. CDR3: CASSPIAGKTSPLHF. In DNA, the CDR3 is TGCGCCAGCAGCCCGATAGCAGGGAAGACTTCACCCCTCCACTTT.

V is TRBV7-2 and J is TRBJ2-5, with 9 nucleotides matching TRBD1. Germline V lookup: CDR1 SGHTA, CDR2 FQGNSA. The CDR3 consists of 15 residues. V lost 5 bases to trimming and J lost 4 bases; unmatched junction nucleotides: 8. The CDR3 here is CASSLLTGGIETQYF. CDR3 bases: TGTGCCAGCAGCCTACTTACAGGGGGCATAGAGACCCAGTACTTC.

The chain has TRBV13 and TRBJ2-5; D is undetermined. V lost 5 bases, J lost 2 bases, and 12 bases lay in between. This CDR3 is 14 amino acids long. Germline-derived CDR1 and CDR2 are PRHDT and FYEKMQ (reference sequence). CDR3 DNA sequence: TGTGCCAGCAGCCCTAGAATTAATCAAGAGACCCAGTACTTC. This encodes CASSPRINQETQYF.

The J gene is TRBJ2-2, the V gene TRBV7-2; D gene uncertain. This CDR3 comprises 14 residues. Per the germline V gene, CDR1 is SGHTA and CDR2 is FQGNSA. Trimming pared 6 bases from V and 3 bases from J, leaving 11 bases between. CDR3 protein: CASRPVLYTGELFF. The CDR3 coding sequence is TGTGCCAGCAGACCAGTGTTGTACACCGGGGAGCTGTTTTTT.

V gene TRBV12-3 or TRBV12-4 combines with J gene TRBJ1-4; no reliable D call. Trimming took 3 bases from V and 3 from J, leaving 8 bases between them. The CDR3 runs to 14 residues. CDR3 sequence reads: CASSFPGANEKLFF. The CDR3 coding sequence is TGTGCCAGCAGTTTCCCCGGAGCTAATGAAAAACTGTTTTTT.

This clonotype was picked up a small number of times. The CDR3 region has the DNA TGCAGTGCTAGAGTTCTAAGTGGTGAGCAGTTCTTC. The encoded protein is CSARVLSGEQFF. This chain connects TRBV20-1 to TRBJ2-5; D remains unclear. The DNA end lines up better with TRBJ2-1; the J call may be wrong. This CDR3 comprises 12 residues. Per the germline V gene, CDR1 is DFQATT and CDR2 is SNEGSKA (reference sequence).

This clonotype was seen a few times. CDR3 DNA: TGCAGCGTTGAAGATCGAATTAGCTCAGGGGGGGATACGCAGTATTTT. It encodes CSVEDRISSGGDTQYF. V is TRBV29-1 and J is TRBJ2-3; D is possibly TRBD1 (7 bases). CDR3 length: 16 amino acids. Trimming took 0 bases from V and 6 from J, leaving 19 bases between them. Germline V gene data show CDR1 as SQVTM and CDR2 as ANQGSEA.

The chain uses TRBV10-3 and TRBJ2-7; D might be TRBD1 (6 bases). Germline V lookup: CDR1 ENHRY, CDR2 SYGVKD. The CDR3 contains 13 residues. V gave up 4 bases and J gave up 5 bases, with 12 bases separating them. Here the CDR3 reads CAISGQQGNEQYF. The CDR3 DNA reads TGTGCCATCAGTGGCCAACAGGGTAACGAGCAGTACTTC.

In its sample, this clonotype was seen a few times. The chain couples TRBV12-3 or TRBV12-4 to TRBJ1-5; the match to TRBD1 covers 10 bases. The junction had 12 bases not matched to a gene; V was cut back by 6 bases and J by 4 bases. This CDR3 has 17 amino acids. The CDR3 DNA reads as TGTGCCAGCAGGGAGACAGGGGGCAGGGGACGGAATCAGCCCCAGCATTTT. It specifies CASRETGGRGRNQPQHF.

The CDR3 protein is CAGNLVGAGGSLDYEQYF. The CDR3, as DNA: TGTGCCGGCAACTTAGTCGGGGCAGGGGGGTCATTGGACTACGAGCAGTACTTC. The V and J genes are TRBV7-8 and TRBJ2-7, with a weak D call TRBD1 (7 bases). The CDR3 runs 18 residues. V dropped 11 bases and J dropped 3 bases, with 32 bases sitting between them. The germline CDR1 and CDR2 sequences are SGHVS and FQNEAQ.

V is TRBV5-6 and J is TRBJ2-5; the D gene is possibly TRBD1 (6 bases). Germline loops: CDR1 SGHDT, CDR2 YYEEEE. V was cut by 4 bases and J by 4 bases, with 17 bases left in between. There are 15 residues in the CDR3. Written as DNA, the CDR3 is TGTGCCAGCAGCCCCCTCGGCACAGGGAGAGAGACCCAGTACTTC. The encoded protein is CASSPLGTGRETQYF. Looking up the rest from reference TRBV5-6 and TRBJ2-5 gives the full variable domain: DAGVTQSPTHLIKTRGQQVTLRCSPKSGHDTVSWYQQALGQGPQFIFQYYEEEERQRGNFPDRFSGHQFPNYSSELNVNALLLGDSALYLCASSPLGTGRETQYFGPGTRLLVL.

The CDR3: CATSRDRTGGVTATQYF. The CDR3 DNA reads as TGTGCCACCAGCAGAGATCGTACTGGCGGGGTCACCGCTACGCAGTATTTT. V gene TRBV15 combines with J gene TRBJ2-3; D is perhaps TRBD2 (6 bases). Germline lookup yields CDR1 LNHNV and CDR2 YYDKDF (reference sequence). The CDR3 is 17 amino acids. Trimming took 0 bases from V and 8 from J, leaving 21 bases between them. Variable domain in full (rest from reference TRBV15 and TRBJ2-3): DAMVIQNPRYQVTQFGKPVTLSCSQTLNHNVMYWYQQKSSQAPKLLFHYYDKDFNNEADTPDNFQSRRPNTSFCFLDIRSPGLGDTAMYLCATSRDRTGGVTATQYFGPGTRLTVL.

The table lists this clonotype with a few counts. The genes are TRBV20-1 and TRBJ2-3; D could derive from TRBD1 or TRBD2 (5 bases each). The germline gives CDR1 DFQATT, CDR2 SNEGSKA (reference sequence). The CDR3 runs 14 residues. The V end lost 6 bases, the J end lost 1 base, and 14 bases lay between the germline ends. The DNA for the CDR3 is TGCAGTGCCACCGGGACGGATGGCACAGATACGCAGTATTTT. Protein sequence: CSATGTDGTDTQYF.

The chain employs TRBV11-2 and TRBJ1-2; D call uncertain. Germline CDR1 and CDR2: SGHAT and FQNNGV. CDR3 length: 14 residues. The ends were cut back, 5 bases at V and 5 bases at J, with 15 bases in the middle. The DNA for the CDR3 is TGTGCCAGCAGCGTAAACCGGGCCAATTATGGCTACACCTTC. Protein product: CASSVNRANYGYTF.

V usage is TRBV6-1 and J usage is TRBJ2-7; D unclear. The germline gives CDR1 MNHNS, CDR2 SASEGT. The CDR3 covers 16 residues. The V gene lost 1 base and the J gene lost 3 bases, with 16 bases spanning the gap. CDR3 DNA sequence: TGTGCCAGCAGTGAAGTGTGGGCCTTTTCCAACTACGAGCAGTACTTC. It yields the protein CASSEVWAFSNYEQYF.

V usage is TRBV10-3 and J usage is TRBJ1-1; 7 nucleotides line up with TRBD1. The CDR3 loop spans 12 amino acids. Germline assignment: CDR1 ENHRY and CDR2 SYGVKD. Trimming at V came to 6 bases and at J to 8 bases, leaving 6 bases not matched to a gene. The CDR3 region has the DNA TGTGCCATCAGCCTTCGACAGGGAGAAGCTTTCTTT. Translated, it gives CAISLRQGEAFF.

This chain connects TRBV9 to TRBJ1-2; possibly TRBD1 for D (5 bases). Germline assignment: CDR1 SGDLS and CDR2 YYNGEE. This CDR3 has 14 residues. V was pared by 0 bases and J by 4 bases, with 10 bases between. CDR3 sequence (DNA): TGTGCCAGCAGCGTAGGGGGGATCTCCTATGGCTACACCTTC. This gives the protein CASSVGGISYGYTF.

This clonotype was detected a few times. The chain recombines TRBV3-1 with TRBJ2-5; D possibly matches TRBD1 or TRBD2 (5 bases each). The J call may be wrong; the DNA end is better matched by TRBJ2-1. Germline CDR1 and CDR2: LGHDT and YNNKEL (reference sequence). There are 12 residues in the CDR3. CDR3 residues: CASSPGTPEQFF. For the CDR3, the DNA is TGTGCCAGCAGCCCCGGGACCCCAGAGCAGTTCTTC.